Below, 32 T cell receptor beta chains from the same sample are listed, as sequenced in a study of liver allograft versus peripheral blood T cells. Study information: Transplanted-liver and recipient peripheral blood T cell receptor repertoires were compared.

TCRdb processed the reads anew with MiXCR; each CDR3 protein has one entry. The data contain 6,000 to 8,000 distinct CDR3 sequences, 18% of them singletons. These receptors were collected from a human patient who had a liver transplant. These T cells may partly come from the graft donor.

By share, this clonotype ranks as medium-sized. The CDR3 nucleotides read TGCAGCGTTACGACAGCCAACTATGGCTACACCTTC. As protein: CSVTTANYGYTF. This chain joins TRBV29-1 and TRBJ1-2, with a possible D match to TRBD1 (5 bases). Trimming pared 5 bases from V and 2 bases from J, leaving 9 bases between. CDR1 is SQVTM, CDR2 ANQGSEA, per germline. The CDR3 contains 12 residues.

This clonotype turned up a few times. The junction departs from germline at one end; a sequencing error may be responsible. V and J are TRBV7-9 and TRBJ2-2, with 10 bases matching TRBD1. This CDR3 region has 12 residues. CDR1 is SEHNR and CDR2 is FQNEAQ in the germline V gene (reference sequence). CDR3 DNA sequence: TGCTGGACAGGGGGTCGAACCGGGGAGCTGTTTTTT. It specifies CWTGGRTGELFF. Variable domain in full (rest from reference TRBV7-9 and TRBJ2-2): DTGVSQNPRHKITKRGQNVTFRCDPISEHNRLYWYRQTLGQGPEFLTYFQNEAQLEKSRLLSDRFSAERPKGSFSTLEIQRTEQGDSAMYLCWTGGRTGELFFGEGSRLTVL.

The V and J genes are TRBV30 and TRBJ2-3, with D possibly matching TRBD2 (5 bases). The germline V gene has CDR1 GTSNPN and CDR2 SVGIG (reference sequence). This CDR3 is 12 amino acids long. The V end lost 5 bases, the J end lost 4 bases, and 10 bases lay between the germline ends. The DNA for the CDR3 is TGTGCCTGGGGGCTAGCCGCAGATACGCAGTATTTT. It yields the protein CAWGLAADTQYF.

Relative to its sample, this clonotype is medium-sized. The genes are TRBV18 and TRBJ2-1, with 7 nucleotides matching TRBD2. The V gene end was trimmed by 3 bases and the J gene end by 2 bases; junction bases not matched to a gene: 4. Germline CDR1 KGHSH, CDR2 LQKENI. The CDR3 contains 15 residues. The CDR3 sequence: CASSPQSGTYNEQFF. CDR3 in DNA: TGTGCCAGCTCACCCCAAAGCGGGACCTACAATGAGCAGTTCTTC.

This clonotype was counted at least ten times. The CDR3 sequence: CASGLVHGTQPQHF. The CDR3 nucleotides are TGTGCTAGTGGTTTGGTACATGGGACCCAGCCCCAGCATTTT. The rearrangement links TRBV12-5 to TRBJ1-5, with a possible D match to TRBD1 (5 bases). The ends were cut back, 0 bases at V and 7 bases at J, with 10 bases in the middle. CDR3 length: 14 amino acids. Germline V lookup: CDR1 LGHNT, CDR2 FRNRAP.

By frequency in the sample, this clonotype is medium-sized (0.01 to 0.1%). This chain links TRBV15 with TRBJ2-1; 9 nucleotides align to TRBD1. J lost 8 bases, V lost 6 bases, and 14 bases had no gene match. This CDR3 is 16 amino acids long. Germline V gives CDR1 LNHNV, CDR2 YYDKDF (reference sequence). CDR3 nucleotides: TGTGCCACCAGGGTGCTCAGGACAGGGGTTTCTGATGAGCAGTTCTTC. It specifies CATRVLRTGVSDEQFF.

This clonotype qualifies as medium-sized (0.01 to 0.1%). The CDR3: CASSPWEDSGANVLTF. DNA for the CDR3: TGTGCCAGCTCACCGTGGGAGGACTCTGGGGCCAACGTCCTGACTTTC. This chain connects TRBV18 to TRBJ2-6; TRBD2 is a possible D gene (6 bases). This CDR3 is built from 16 residues. Germline V lookup: CDR1 KGHSH, CDR2 LQKENI. Trimming left V 3 bases short and J 0 bases short, with 9 bases between.

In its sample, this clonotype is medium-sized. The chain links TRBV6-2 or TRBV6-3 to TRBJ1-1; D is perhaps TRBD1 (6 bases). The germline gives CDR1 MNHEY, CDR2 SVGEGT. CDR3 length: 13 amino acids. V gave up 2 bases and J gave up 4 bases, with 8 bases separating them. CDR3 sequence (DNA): TGTGCCAGCAGTTACGTCAGGGGCACTGAAGCTTTCTTT. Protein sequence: CASSYVRGTEAFF.

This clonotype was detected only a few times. The CDR3, as DNA: TGTGCCAGCAGCGTTAGCGGGGGGGCCTCCTACAATGAGCAGTTCTTC. Protein: CASSVSGGASYNEQFF. The chain has TRBV7-3 and TRBJ2-1, with 11 bases identical to TRBD2. This CDR3 spans 16 amino acids. J gave up 0 bases and V 5 bases, and 3 bases lay outside the gene matches. Per the germline V gene, CDR1 is SGHTA and CDR2 is FQGTGA. The full variable domain, its missing parts supplied by reference TRBV7-3 and TRBJ2-1, is GAGVSQTPSNKVTEKGKYVELRCDPISGHTALYWYRQSLGQGPEFLIYFQGTGAADDSGLPNDRFFAVRPEGSVSTLKIQRTERGDSAVYLCASSVSGGASYNEQFFGPGTRLTVL.

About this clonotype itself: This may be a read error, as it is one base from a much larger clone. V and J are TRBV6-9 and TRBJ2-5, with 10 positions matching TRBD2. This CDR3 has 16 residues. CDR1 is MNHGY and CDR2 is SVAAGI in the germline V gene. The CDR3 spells CVSRISLAGVGETQYF. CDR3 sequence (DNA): TGTGTCAGCAGGATTTCTCTAGCGGGAGTTGGAGAGACCCAGTACTTC.

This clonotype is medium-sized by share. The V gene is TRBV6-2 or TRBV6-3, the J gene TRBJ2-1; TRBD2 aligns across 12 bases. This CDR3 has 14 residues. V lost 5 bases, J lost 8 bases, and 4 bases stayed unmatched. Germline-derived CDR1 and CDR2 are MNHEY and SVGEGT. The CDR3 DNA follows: TGTGCCAGCAGTCCTAGCGGGGGGGGAGATGAGCAGTTCTTC. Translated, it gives CASSPSGGGDEQFF.

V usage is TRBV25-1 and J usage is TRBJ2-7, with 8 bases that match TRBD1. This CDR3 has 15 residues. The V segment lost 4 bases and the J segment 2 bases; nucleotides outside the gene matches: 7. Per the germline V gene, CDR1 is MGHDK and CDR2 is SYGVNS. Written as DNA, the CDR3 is TGTGCCAGCAGTGGGCATAACAGGGGGGCCTACGAGCAGTACTTC. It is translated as CASSGHNRGAYEQYF.

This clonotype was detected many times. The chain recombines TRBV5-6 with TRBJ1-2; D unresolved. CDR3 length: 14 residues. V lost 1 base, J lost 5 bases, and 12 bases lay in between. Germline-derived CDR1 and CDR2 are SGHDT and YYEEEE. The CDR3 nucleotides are TGTGCCAGCAGCTTGAATCAGAACCTTTATGGCTACACCTTC. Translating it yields CASSLNQNLYGYTF.

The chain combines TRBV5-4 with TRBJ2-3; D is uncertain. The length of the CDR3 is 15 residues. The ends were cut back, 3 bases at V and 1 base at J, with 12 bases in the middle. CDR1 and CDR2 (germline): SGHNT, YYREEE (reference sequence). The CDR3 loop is CASSWIPSGTDTQYF. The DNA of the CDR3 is TGTGCCAGCAGCTGGATCCCTAGTGGCACAGATACGCAGTATTTT.

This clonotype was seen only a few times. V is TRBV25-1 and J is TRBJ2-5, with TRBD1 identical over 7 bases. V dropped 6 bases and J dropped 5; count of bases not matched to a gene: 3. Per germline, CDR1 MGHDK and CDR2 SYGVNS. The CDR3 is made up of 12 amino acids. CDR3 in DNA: TGTGCCAGCAGAGGGGGCCGGGAGACCCAGTACTTC. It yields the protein CASRGGRETQYF.

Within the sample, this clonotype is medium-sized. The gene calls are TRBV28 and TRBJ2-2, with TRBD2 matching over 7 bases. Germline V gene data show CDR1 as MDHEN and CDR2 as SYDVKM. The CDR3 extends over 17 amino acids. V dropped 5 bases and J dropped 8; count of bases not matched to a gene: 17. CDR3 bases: TGTGCCAGCAGTAGAAGGTTGGGTGGCGGGAGCGCAGGGGAGCTGTTTTTT. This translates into CASSRRLGGGSAGELFF.

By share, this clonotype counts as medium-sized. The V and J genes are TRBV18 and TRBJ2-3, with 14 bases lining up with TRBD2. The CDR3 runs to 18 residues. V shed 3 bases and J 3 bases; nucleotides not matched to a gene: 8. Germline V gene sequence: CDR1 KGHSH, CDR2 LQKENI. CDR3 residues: CASSPQGTSGSGTDTQYF. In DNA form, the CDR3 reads TGTGCCAGCTCACCCCAAGGGACTAGCGGGAGTGGGACAGATACGCAGTATTTT.

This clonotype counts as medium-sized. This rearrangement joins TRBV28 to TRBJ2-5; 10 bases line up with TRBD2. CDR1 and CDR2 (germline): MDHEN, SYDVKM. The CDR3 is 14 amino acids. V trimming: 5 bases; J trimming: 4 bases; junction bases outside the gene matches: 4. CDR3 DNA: TGTGCCAGCAGTCTAGCGGGAGCGGGAGAGACCCAGTACTTC. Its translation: CASSLAGAGETQYF.

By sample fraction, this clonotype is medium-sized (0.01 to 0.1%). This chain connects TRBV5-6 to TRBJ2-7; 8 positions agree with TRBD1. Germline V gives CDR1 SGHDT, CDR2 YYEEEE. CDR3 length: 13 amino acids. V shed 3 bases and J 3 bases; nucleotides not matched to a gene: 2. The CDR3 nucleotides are TGTGCCAGCAGCTATGACAGGGGCTACGAGCAGTACTTC. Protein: CASSYDRGYEQYF.

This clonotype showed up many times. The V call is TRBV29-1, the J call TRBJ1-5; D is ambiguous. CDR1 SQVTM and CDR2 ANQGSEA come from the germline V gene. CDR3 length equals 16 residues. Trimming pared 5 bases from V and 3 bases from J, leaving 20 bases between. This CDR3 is CSVPQAGEIVNQPQHF. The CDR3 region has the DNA TGCAGCGTTCCCCAGGCCGGGGAGATCGTCAATCAGCCCCAGCATTTT.

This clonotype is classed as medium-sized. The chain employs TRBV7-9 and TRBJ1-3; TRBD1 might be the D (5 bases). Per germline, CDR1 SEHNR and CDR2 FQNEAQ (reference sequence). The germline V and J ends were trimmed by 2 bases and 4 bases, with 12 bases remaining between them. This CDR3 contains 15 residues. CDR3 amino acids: CASSLIQGSGNTIYF. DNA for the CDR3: TGTGCCAGCAGCTTAATTCAGGGCTCCGGAAACACCATATATTTT.

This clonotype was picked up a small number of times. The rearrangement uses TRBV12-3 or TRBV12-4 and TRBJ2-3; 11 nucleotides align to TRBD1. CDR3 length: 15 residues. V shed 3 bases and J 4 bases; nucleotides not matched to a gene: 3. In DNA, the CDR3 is TGTGCCAGCAGTTTGGACAGGGGGCTCGCAGATACGCAGTATTTT. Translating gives CASSLDRGLADTQYF.

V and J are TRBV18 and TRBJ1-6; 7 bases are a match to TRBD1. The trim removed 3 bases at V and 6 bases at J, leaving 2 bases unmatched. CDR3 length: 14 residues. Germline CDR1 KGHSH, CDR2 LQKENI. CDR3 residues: CASSPGQFNSPLHF. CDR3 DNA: TGTGCCAGCTCACCGGGACAGTTTAATTCACCCCTCCACTTT.

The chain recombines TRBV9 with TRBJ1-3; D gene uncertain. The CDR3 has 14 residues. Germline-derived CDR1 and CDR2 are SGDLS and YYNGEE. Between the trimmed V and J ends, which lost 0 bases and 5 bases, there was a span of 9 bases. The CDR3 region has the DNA TGTGCCAGCAGCGTAGGGACGGATCGAAACACCATATATTTT. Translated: CASSVGTDRNTIYF.

The CDR3 coding sequence is TGTGCCAGCAGCTTGTGGACAGGGGTAGGGGATACGCAGTATTTT. Translated, it gives CASSLWTGVGDTQYF. The chain combines TRBV5-4 with TRBJ2-3; the match to TRBD1 covers 9 bases. V gave up 1 base and J gave up 6 bases; unmatched junction bases: 6. The CDR3 contains 15 residues. Germline V gene lookup returns CDR1 SGHNT and CDR2 YYREEE (reference sequence).

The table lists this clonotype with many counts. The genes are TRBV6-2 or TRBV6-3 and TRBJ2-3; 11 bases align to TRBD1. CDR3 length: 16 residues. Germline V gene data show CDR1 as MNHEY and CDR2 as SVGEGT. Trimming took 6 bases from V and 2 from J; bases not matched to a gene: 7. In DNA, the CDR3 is TGTGCCAGCAGAGCCGGGACAGGGGGGAACACAGATACGCAGTATTTT. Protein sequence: CASRAGTGGNTDTQYF.

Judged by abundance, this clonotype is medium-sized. This CDR3 is CASSRLGDSYEQYF. The CDR3 DNA sequence: TGTGCCAGCTCACGTCTCGGAGACTCCTACGAGCAGTACTTC. The chain couples TRBV18 to TRBJ2-7, with no clear D. The V end lost 4 bases, the J end lost 0 bases, and 10 bases lay between the germline ends. CDR1 and CDR2 (germline): KGHSH, LQKENI. The CDR3 loop spans 14 amino acids.

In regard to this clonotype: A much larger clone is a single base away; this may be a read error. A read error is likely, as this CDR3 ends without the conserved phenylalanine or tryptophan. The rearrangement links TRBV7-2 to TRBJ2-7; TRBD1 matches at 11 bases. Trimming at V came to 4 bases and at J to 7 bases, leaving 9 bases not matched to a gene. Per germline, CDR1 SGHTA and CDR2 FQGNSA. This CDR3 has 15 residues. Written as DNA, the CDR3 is TGTGCCAGCAGCTCTCAGGGGACAGGGGGTAATGAGCAGTACTCC. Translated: CASSSQGTGGNEQYS.

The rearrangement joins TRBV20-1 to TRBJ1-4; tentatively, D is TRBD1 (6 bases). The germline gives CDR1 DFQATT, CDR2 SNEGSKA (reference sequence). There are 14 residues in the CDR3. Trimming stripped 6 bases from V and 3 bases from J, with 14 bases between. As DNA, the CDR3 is TGCAGTGCGAGCGGGGACATGGCTAATGAAAAACTGTTTTTT. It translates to CSASGDMANEKLFF.

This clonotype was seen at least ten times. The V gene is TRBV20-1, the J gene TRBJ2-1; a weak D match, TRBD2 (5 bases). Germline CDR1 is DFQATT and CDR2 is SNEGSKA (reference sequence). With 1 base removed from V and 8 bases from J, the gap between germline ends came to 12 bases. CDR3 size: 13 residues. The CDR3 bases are TGCAGTGCTAGAGGTCTAGCTGGGCATGAGCAGTTCTTC. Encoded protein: CSARGLAGHEQFF.

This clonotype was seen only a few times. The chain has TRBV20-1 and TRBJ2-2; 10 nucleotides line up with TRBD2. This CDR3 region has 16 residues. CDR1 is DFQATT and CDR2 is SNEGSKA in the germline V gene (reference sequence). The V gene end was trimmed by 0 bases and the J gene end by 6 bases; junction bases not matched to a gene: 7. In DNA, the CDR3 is TGCAGTGCTAGAGAGGAGCTAGCGGGAGAATCCGGGGAGCTGTTTTTT. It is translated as CSAREELAGESGELFF.

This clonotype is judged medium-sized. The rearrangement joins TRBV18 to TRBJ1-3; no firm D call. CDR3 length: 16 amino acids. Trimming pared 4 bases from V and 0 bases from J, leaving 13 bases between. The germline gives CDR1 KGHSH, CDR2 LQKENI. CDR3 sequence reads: CASSLDRTTSGNTIYF. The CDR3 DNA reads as TGTGCCAGCTCACTAGACCGAACCACCTCTGGAAACACCATATATTTT.